Below, one T cell receptor beta chain is given with its context. The sample comes from a study of blood T cell repertoires in COVID-19. The wider study: Samples came from the United States, Italy and Spain, spanning acute and convalescent COVID-19. PBMCs, B-cell-depleted T cells, or T cells were the source of the cDNA or gDNA that made up the material.

Original analysis: How many nucleated cells were present was estimated from reference gene primer amplification. The table came from immunoSEQ multiplex PCR; TCRdb's copy has only in-frame clones and leaves some out. V and J calls and clone size come straight from that table; D and trimming were deduced from the DNA. The sample carries about 160,000 clones, approximately 84% recorded once. The CDR3 has 18 amino acids. The V gene's germline CDR1 is SGHRS and CDR2 YFSETQ. The ends lost 4 bases at V and 0 bases at J; junction bases unmatched: 7. The rearrangement links TRBV5-1 to TRBJ2-1; 13 bases are a match to TRBD2. Sequencing input: peripheral blood. This clonotype was obtained from a man between 18 and 29 years old with active or convalescent COVID-19. The CDR3 DNA follows: TGCGCCAGCAGCCAACCGGGACTAGCGGGGCTCTCCTACAATGAGCAGTTCTTC. It specifies CASSQPGLAGLSYNEQFF.